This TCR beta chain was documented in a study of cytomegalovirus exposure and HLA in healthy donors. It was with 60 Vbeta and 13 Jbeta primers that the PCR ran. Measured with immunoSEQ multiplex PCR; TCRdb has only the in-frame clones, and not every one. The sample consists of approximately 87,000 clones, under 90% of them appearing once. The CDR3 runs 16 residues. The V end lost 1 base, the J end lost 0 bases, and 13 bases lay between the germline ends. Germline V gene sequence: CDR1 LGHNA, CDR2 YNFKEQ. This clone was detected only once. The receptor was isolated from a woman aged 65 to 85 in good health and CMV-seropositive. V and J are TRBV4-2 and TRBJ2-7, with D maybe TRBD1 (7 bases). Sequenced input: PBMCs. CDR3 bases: TGTGCCAGCAGCCAAGCAGGGGGACTTAGCTCCTACGAGCAGTACTTC. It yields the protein CASSQAGGLSSYEQYF.